One sample yielded the 10 T cell receptor beta chains listed below, sequenced in a study of blood T cell repertoires in COVID-19. Repertoires were generated with immunoSEQ multiplex PCR, while TCRdb's copy carries only in-frame clones and drops some. The sample lists under 250,000 clones; 75% to 90% were seen once. Material: peripheral blood. These receptors all stem from a woman between 65 and 79 years old with active or convalescent COVID-19.

The rearrangement uses TRBV3-1 (or the pseudogene TRBV3-2) and TRBJ1-4; unclear D gene. V was clipped by 2 bases and J by 5 bases, with 6 bases between them. The CDR3 has 13 amino acids. Germline CDR1 is LGHDT and CDR2 is YNNKEL (reference sequence). CDR3 residues: CASSQFGNEKLFF. CDR3 nucleotides: TGTGCCAGCAGCCAATTCGGGAATGAAAAACTGTTTTTT.

This chain connects TRBV5-1 to TRBJ2-1; 7 bases agree with TRBD1. Germline-derived CDR1 and CDR2 are SGHRS and YFSETQ. J was trimmed by 9 bases and V by 0 bases; bases with no gene match: 6. CDR3 length equals 14 residues. This chain's CDR3 is CASSLGTQGVEQFF. In DNA, the CDR3 is TGCGCCAGCAGCTTGGGGACTCAGGGGGTTGAGCAGTTCTTC.

The chain links TRBV18 to TRBJ1-5; the D gene is possibly TRBD1 (5 bases). The CDR3 has 13 residues. Germline V gene data show CDR1 as KGHSH and CDR2 as LQKENI. Trimming stripped 2 bases from V and 8 bases from J, with 10 bases between. The CDR3 bases are TGTGCCAGCTCACCAGGGGCGGGGGAGCCCCAGCATTTT. Protein product: CASSPGAGEPQHF.

The CDR3 DNA reads TGTGCCAGCAGCCAAAATCCCCTCGGGAATGAAAAACTGTTTTTT. Its protein is CASSQNPLGNEKLFF. The rearrangement uses TRBV3-1 (or the pseudogene TRBV3-2) and TRBJ1-4; D gene unclear. CDR1 is LGHDT, CDR2 YNNKEL, per germline (reference sequence). With 2 bases removed from V and 5 bases from J, the gap between germline ends came to 12 bases. The CDR3 is made up of 15 amino acids.

The V call is TRBV30, the J call TRBJ2-1; 12 nucleotides match TRBD2. Looked up from germline, CDR1 is GTSNPN and CDR2 is SVGIG (reference sequence). Germline trimming cut 3 bases from V and 8 bases from J; bases unmatched to any gene: 8. This CDR3 is built from 15 residues. Here the CDR3 reads CAWRSTSGSRYEQFF. CDR3 coding DNA: TGTGCCTGGAGGTCGACTAGCGGGAGTAGGTATGAGCAGTTCTTC.

The rearrangement joins TRBV3-1 (or the pseudogene TRBV3-2) to TRBJ1-2; 7 nucleotides line up with TRBD1. This CDR3 contains 15 residues. V lost 4 bases and J lost 6; bases outside the gene matches: 11. Germline loops: CDR1 LGHDT, CDR2 YNNKEL (reference sequence). The CDR3 sequence: CASSLLQGDGDGYTF. CDR3 in DNA: TGTGCCAGCAGCCTCCTCCAGGGGGACGGGGATGGCTACACCTTC.

The genes are TRBV18 and TRBJ1-1, with 10 positions matching TRBD1. V shed 4 bases and J 7 bases; nucleotides not matched to a gene: 3. The CDR3 totals 13 residues. The germline V gene has CDR1 KGHSH and CDR2 LQKENI. CDR3 bases: TGTGCCAGCTCACGAGGGACAGGGGATGAAGCTTTCTTT. Amino acids: CASSRGTGDEAFF.

This sequence joins TRBV7-6 and TRBJ1-1; maybe TRBD1 (5 bases). This CDR3 spans 13 amino acids. Germline V gene lookup returns CDR1 SGHVS and CDR2 FNYEAQ. The V gene lost 0 bases and the J gene lost 7 bases, with 9 bases spanning the gap. The CDR3 loop reads CASSLAGGVEAFF. The CDR3 nucleotides read TGTGCCAGCAGCTTAGCGGGGGGGGTTGAAGCTTTCTTT.

This clone was seen once. The chain has TRBV7-6 and TRBJ2-1; 10 bases are shared with TRBD2. Germline V gene sequence: CDR1 SGHVS, CDR2 FNYEAQ. CDR3 length equals 15 residues. The junction had 6 bases not matched to a gene; V was cut back by 5 bases and J by 5 bases. The CDR3 loop reads CASSLIAGGNNEQFF. The CDR3 nucleotides read TGTGCCAGCAGCCTAATAGCGGGGGGCAACAATGAGCAGTTCTTC.

V is TRBV7-9 and J is TRBJ2-5; 10 bases match TRBD2. V dropped 2 bases and J dropped 3; count of bases not matched to a gene: 9. The CDR3 contains 17 residues. Germline V gene data show CDR1 as SEHNR and CDR2 as FQNEAQ (reference sequence). The CDR3 DNA is TGTGCCAGCAGCTTACCCAAATGGCTAGCGGGGGAAGAGACCCAGTACTTC. Protein: CASSLPKWLAGEETQYF.